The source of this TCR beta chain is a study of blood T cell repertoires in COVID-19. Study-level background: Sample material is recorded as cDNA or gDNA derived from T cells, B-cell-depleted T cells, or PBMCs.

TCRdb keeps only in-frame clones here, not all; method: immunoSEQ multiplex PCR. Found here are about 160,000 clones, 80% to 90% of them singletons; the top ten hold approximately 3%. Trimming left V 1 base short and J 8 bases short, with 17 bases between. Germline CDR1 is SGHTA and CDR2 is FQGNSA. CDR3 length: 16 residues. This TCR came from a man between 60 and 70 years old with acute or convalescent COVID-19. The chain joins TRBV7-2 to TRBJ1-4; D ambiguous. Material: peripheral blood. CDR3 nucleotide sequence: TGTGCCAGCAGCTTAGAAGCGGCCGGCGAGGAGGAAAAACTGTTTTTT. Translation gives CASSLEAAGEEEKLFF. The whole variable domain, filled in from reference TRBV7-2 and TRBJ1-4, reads GAGVSQSPSNKVTEKGKDVELRCDPISGHTALYWYRQSLGQGLEFLIYFQGNSAPDKSGLPSDRFSAERTGGSVSTLTIQRTQQEDSAVYLCASSLEAAGEEEKLFFGSGTQLSVL.